This TCR beta chain came from a study of blood T cell repertoires in COVID-19. Across the whole study: Sites across the United States, Italy and Spain contributed samples from acute and convalescent COVID-19. Sample material is recorded as cDNA or gDNA derived from T cells, B-cell-depleted T cells, or PBMCs.

In the original analysis: Researchers report that nucleated cell counts were estimated from reference gene primer amplification. TCRdb's table, derived via immunoSEQ multiplex PCR, lists solely in-frame clones and lacks some. V and J calls plus clone size are reproduced from that table; the DNA served to infer D and trimming. The sample records about 170,000 clones, 86% being singletons. The receptor was isolated from a woman of 80 years or more in a cohort sampled during active or convalescent COVID-19. The specimen was peripheral blood.

The CDR3 nucleotides are TGTGCCAGCAGTTACTCCAGGGTACCGGGAAACACCATATATTTT. Amino acids: CASSYSRVPGNTIYF. This chain joins TRBV6-5 and TRBJ1-3; the D gene is possibly TRBD1 (5 bases). Trimming pared 0 bases from V and 4 bases from J, leaving 10 bases between. Germline CDR1 reads MNHEY; CDR2 reads SVGAGI. The CDR3 length is 15 residues.